This T cell receptor beta chain is from a study of blood T cell repertoires in COVID-19. Overall study: Sample material is recorded as cDNA or gDNA derived from T cells, B-cell-depleted T cells, or PBMCs.

Participants spanned ages roughly 18 to 95 years and resided in about 24 US areas. V lost 6 bases and J 1 base, leaving 9 bases between the germline ends. The CDR3 contains 13 residues. Germline values: CDR1 SNHLY, CDR2 FYNNEI. Libraries were prepared by immunoSEQ multiplex PCR; TCRdb keeps only in-frame clonotypes and omits some of them. The repertoire includes approximately 300,000 clones, about nine tenths of them detected once, and about 10% sits in the top ten. Worth noting for this clone: Within the sample, other DNA sequences also encode this same CDR3.

The receptor comes from a woman in her late teens or twenties who had recovered from COVID-19. Input material: PBMCs or T cells enriched from blood (not recorded which). The chain combines TRBV2 with TRBJ1-1; perhaps TRBD1 as D (6 bases). CDR3: CASRPQGNTEAFF. For the CDR3, the DNA is TGTGCCAGCAGGCCACAGGGGAACACTGAAGCTTTCTTT.